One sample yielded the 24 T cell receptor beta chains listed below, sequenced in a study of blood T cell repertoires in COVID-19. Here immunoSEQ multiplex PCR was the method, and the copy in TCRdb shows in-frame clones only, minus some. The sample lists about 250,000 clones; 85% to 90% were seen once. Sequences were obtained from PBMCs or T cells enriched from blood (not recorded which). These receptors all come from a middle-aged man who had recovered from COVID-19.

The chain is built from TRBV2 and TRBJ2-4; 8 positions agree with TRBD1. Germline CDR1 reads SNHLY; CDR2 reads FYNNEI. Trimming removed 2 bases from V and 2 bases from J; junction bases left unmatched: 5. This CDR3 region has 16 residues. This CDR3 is CASSESWTGTKNIQYF. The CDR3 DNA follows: TGTGCCAGCAGTGAATCGTGGACAGGGACCAAAAACATTCAGTACTTC.

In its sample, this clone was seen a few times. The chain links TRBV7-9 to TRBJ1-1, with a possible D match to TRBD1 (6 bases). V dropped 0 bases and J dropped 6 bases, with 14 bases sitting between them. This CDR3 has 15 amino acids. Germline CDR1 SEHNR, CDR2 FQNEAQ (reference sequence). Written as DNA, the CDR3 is TGTGCCAGCAGCTTAGCTCAGGGGCGTTTGTCTGAAGCTTTCTTT. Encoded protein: CASSLAQGRLSEAFF.

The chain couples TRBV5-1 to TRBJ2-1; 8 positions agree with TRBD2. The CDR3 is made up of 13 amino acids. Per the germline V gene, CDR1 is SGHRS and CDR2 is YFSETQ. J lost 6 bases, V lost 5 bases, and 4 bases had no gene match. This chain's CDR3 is CASSWTSINEQFF. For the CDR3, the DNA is TGCGCCAGCAGTTGGACTAGCATCAATGAGCAGTTCTTC.

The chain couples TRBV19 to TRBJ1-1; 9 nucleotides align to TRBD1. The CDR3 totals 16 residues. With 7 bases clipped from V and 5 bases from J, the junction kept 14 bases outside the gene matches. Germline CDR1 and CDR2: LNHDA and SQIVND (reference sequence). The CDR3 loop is CASTFRDRVLDTEAFF. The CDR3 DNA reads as TGTGCCAGTACTTTCCGGGACAGGGTCTTAGATACTGAAGCTTTCTTT.

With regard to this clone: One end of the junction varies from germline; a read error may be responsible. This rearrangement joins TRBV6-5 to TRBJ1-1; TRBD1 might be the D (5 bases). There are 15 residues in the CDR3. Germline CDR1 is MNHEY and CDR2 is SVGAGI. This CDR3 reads CASTYGRTGITEAFF. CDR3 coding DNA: TGTGCCAGCACTTACGGTCGTACAGGCATCACTGAAGCTTTCTTT.

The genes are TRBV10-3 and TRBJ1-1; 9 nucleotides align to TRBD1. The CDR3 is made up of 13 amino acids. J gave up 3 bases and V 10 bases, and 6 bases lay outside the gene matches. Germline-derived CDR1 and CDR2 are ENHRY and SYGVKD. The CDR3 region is CATDRGGDTEAFF. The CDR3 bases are TGTGCCACGGACAGGGGAGGGGACACTGAAGCTTTCTTT.

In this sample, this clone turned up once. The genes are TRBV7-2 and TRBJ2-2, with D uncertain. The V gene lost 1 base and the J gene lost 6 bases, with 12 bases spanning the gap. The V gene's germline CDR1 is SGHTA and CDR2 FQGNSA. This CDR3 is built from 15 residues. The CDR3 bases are TGTGCCAGCAGCTTAGGTCGTCTGGCGGCCGGGGAGCTGTTTTTT. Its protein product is CASSLGRLAAGELFF.

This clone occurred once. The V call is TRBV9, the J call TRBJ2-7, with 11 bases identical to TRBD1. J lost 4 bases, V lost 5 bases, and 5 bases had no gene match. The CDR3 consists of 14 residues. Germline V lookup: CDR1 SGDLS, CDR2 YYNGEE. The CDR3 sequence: CASSGGTGGYEQYF. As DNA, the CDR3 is TGTGCCAGCAGTGGTGGGACAGGGGGGTACGAGCAGTACTTC.

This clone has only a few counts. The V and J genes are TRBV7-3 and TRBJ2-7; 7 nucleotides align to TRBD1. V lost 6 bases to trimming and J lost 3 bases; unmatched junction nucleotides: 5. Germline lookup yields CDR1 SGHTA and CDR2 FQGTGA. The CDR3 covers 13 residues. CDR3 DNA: TGTGCCAGCAGTCATGCAGGGGGCTACGAGCAGTACTTC. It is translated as CASSHAGGYEQYF.

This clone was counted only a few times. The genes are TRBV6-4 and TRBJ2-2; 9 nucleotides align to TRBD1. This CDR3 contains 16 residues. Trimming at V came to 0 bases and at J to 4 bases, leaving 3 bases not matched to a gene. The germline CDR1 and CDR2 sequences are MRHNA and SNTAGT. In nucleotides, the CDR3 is TGTGCCAGCAGTGACTCGATGGGACAGGGCACCGGGGAGCTGTTTTTT. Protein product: CASSDSMGQGTGELFF.

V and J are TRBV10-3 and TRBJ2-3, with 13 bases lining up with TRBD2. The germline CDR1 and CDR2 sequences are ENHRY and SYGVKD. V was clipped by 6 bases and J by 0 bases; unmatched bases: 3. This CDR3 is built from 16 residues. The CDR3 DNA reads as TGTGCCATCAGGGAGGGACTAGCGGGAAGCACAGATACGCAGTATTTT. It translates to CAIREGLAGSTDTQYF.

The CDR3 region has the DNA TGTGCCAGCAGCTTTGGACAGGGCGGAACACCCCTCCACTTT. Translating it yields CASSFGQGGTPLHF. The chain uses TRBV11-1 and TRBJ1-6; TRBD1 matches 8 bases. CDR3 length equals 14 residues. The V segment lost 3 bases and the J segment 11 bases; nucleotides outside the gene matches: 6. The germline gives CDR1 SGHAT, CDR2 FQDESV (reference sequence).

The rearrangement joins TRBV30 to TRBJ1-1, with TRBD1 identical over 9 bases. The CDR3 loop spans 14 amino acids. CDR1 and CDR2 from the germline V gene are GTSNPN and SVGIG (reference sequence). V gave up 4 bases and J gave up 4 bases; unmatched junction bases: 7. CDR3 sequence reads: CAWKPRDRVTEAFF. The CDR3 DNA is TGTGCCTGGAAGCCTCGGGACAGGGTCACTGAAGCTTTCTTT.

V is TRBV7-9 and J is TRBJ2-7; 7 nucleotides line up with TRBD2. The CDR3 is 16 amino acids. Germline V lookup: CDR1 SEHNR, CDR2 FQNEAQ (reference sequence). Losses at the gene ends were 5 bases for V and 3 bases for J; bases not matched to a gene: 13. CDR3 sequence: CASSGPPRRGSYEQYF. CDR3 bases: TGTGCCAGCAGCGGCCCCCCCCGGCGGGGGAGCTACGAGCAGTACTTC.

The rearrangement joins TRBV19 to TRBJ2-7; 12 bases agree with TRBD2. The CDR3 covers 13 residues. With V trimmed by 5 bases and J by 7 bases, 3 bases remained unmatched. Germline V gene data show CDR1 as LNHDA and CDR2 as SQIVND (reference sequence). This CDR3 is CASSQLAGGEQYF. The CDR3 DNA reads TGTGCCAGTAGTCAACTAGCGGGGGGAGAGCAGTACTTC.

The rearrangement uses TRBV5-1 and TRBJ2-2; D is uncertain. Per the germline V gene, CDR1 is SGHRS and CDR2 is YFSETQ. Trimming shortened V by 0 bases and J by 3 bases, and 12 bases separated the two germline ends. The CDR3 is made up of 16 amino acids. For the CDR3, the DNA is TGCGCCAGCAGCTTGGCCGTCACCGCGCACACCGGGGAGCTGTTTTTT. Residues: CASSLAVTAHTGELFF.

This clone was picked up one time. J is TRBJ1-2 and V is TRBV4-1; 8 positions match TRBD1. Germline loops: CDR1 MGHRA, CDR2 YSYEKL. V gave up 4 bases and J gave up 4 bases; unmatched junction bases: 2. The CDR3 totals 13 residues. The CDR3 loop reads CASSLTGGYGYTF. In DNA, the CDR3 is TGCGCCAGCAGCCTAACAGGGGGCTATGGCTACACCTTC.

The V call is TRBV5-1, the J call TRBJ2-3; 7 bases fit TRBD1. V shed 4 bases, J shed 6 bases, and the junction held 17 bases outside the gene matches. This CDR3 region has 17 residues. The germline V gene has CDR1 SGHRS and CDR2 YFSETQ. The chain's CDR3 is CASSQPATGRKGDTQYF. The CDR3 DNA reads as TGCGCCAGCAGCCAACCCGCGACAGGGAGAAAGGGCGATACGCAGTATTTT.

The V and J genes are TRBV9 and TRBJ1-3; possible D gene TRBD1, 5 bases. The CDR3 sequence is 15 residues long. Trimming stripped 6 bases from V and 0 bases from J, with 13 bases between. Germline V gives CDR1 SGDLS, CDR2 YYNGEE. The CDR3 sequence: CASTDGATSGNTIYF. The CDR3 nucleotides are TGTGCCAGCACAGATGGGGCAACCTCTGGAAACACCATATATTTT.

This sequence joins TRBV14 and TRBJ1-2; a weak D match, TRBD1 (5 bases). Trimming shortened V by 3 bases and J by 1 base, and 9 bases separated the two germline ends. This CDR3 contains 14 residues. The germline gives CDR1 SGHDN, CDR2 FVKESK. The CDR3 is CASSQGLNNYGYTF. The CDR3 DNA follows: TGTGCCAGCAGCCAGGGACTAAATAACTATGGCTACACCTTC.

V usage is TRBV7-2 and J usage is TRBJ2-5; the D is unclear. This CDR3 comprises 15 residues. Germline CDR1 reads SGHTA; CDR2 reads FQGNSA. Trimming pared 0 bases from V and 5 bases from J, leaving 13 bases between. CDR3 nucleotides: TGTGCCAGCAGCTTAGCGTTAACCCCCGGGGAGACCCAGTACTTC. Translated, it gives CASSLALTPGETQYF. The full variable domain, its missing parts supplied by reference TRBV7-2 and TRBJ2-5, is GAGVSQSPSNKVTEKGKDVELRCDPISGHTALYWYRQSLGQGLEFLIYFQGNSAPDKSGLPSDRFSAERTGGSVSTLTIQRTQQEDSAVYLCASSLALTPGETQYFGPGTRLLVL.

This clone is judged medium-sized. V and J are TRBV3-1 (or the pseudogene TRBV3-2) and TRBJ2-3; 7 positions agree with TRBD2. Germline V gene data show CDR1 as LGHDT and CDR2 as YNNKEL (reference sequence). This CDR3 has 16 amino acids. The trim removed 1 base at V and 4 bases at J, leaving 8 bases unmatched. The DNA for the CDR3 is TGTGCCAGCAGCCAAGGGTTTCGAGCGGGACCAGATACGCAGTATTTT. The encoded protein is CASSQGFRAGPDTQYF.

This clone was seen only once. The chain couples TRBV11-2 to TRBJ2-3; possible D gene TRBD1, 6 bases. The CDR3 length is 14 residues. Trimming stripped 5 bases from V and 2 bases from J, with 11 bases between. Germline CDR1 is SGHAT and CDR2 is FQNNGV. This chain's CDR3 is CASSKGTNTDTQYF. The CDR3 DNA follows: TGTGCCAGCAGCAAAGGGACAAACACAGATACGCAGTATTTT.

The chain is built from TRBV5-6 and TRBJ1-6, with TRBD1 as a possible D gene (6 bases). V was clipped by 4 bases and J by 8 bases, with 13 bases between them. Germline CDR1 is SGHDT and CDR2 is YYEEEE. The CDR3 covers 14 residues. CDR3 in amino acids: CASSPTGQDSPLHF. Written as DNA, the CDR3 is TGTGCCAGCAGCCCCACAGGGCAGGATTCACCCCTCCACTTT.